These 18 T cell receptor beta chains were sequenced from one sample in a study of T cell responses to AZD1222 COVID-19 vaccine. Only in-frame clones appear in the TCRdb table, and some are missing; sequencing was by immunoSEQ multiplex PCR. Of around 130,000 clones listed, 85% to 95% were seen once; the top ten hold 5.5% to 8%. Sample: peripheral blood, taken on day 0 of AZD1222 vaccination. Receptors originate from an adult in good health.

The chain recombines TRBV18 with TRBJ2-7; D is unresolved. Trimming shortened V by 2 bases and J by 3 bases, and 17 bases separated the two germline ends. The CDR3 runs 16 residues. Germline CDR1 reads KGHSH; CDR2 reads LQKENI. CDR3 sequence reads: CASSPSPPQRVYEQYF. CDR3 sequence (DNA): TGTGCCAGCTCACCATCCCCCCCCCAACGGGTCTACGAGCAGTACTTC. Based on the CDR3 plus reference TRBV18 and TRBJ2-7, the full variable domain is NAGVMQNPRHLVRRRGQEARLRCSPMKGHSHVYWYRQLPEEGLKFMVYLQKENIIDESGMPKERFSAEFPKEGPSILRIQQVVRGDSAAYFCASSPSPPQRVYEQYFGPGTRLTVT.

The chain employs TRBV2 and TRBJ2-3; D is ambiguous. The CDR3 length is 11 residues. Germline-derived CDR1 and CDR2 are SNHLY and FYNNEI. The V end was cut by 4 bases, the J end by 4 bases, with 3 bases between. CDR3 loop: CASSVSDTQYF. DNA of the CDR3: TGTGCCAGCAGTGTTTCAGATACGCAGTATTTT. The entire variable domain, with the rest obtained from reference TRBV2 and TRBJ2-3, is as follows: EPEVTQTPSHQVTQMGQEVILRCVPISNHLYFYWYRQILGQKVEFLVSFYNNEISEKSEIFDDQFSVERPDGSNFTLKIRSTKLEDSAMYFCASSVSDTQYFGPGTRLTVL.

CDR3 sequence: CAWTSRSGGWGGYTF. CDR3 DNA sequence: TGTGCCTGGACCTCACGGTCAGGGGGCTGGGGTGGCTACACCTTC. The rearrangement links TRBV30 to TRBJ1-2, with 8 bases fitting TRBD1. J gave up 7 bases and V 4 bases, and 14 bases lay outside the gene matches. The length of the CDR3 is 15 residues. Germline CDR1 reads GTSNPN; CDR2 reads SVGIG (reference sequence).

The V and J genes are TRBV14 and TRBJ1-6, with D uncertain. V gave up 4 bases and J gave up 4 bases, with 11 bases separating them. Germline loops: CDR1 SGHDN, CDR2 FVKESK. The CDR3 runs to 15 residues. The CDR3 spells CASSLPGSYNSPLHF. CDR3 in DNA: TGTGCCAGCAGCCTACCGGGCTCTTATAATTCACCCCTCCACTTT. Complete variable domain (other parts from reference TRBV14 and TRBJ1-6): EAGVTQFPSHSVIEKGQTVTLRCDPISGHDNLYWYRRVMGKEIKFLLHFVKESKQDESGMPNNRFLAERTGGTYSTLKVQPAELEDSGVYFCASSLPGSYNSPLHFGNGTRLTVT.

The chain has TRBV13 and TRBJ2-1, with D perhaps matching TRBD1 or TRBD2 (5 bases each). The germline V gene has CDR1 PRHDT and CDR2 FYEKMQ (reference sequence). There are 17 residues in the CDR3. V dropped 1 base and J dropped 6 bases, with 19 bases sitting between them. Here the CDR3 reads CASSLEGYPLRGNEQFF. DNA of the CDR3: TGTGCCAGCAGCTTAGAGGGGTACCCATTGAGGGGCAATGAGCAGTTCTTC. The full variable domain, its missing parts supplied by reference TRBV13 and TRBJ2-1, is AAGVIQSPRHLIKEKRETATLKCYPIPRHDTVYWYQQGPGQDPQFLISFYEKMQSDKGSIPDRFSAQQFSDYHSELNMSSLELGDSALYFCASSLEGYPLRGNEQFFGPGTRLTVL.

This chain joins TRBV18 and TRBJ1-3; possibly TRBD1 for D (6 bases). This CDR3 region has 15 residues. Trimming shortened V by 2 bases and J by 0 bases, and 8 bases separated the two germline ends. Germline V lookup: CDR1 KGHSH, CDR2 LQKENI. CDR3 DNA: TGTGCCAGCTCACCAGACAGGAACTCTGGAAACACCATATATTTT. This sequence encodes CASSPDRNSGNTIYF.

The CDR3 DNA sequence: TGTGCCAGCAGCCGGGACAGGGGATCACCCCTCCACTTT. Encoded protein: CASSRDRGSPLHF. The chain carries TRBV11-3 and TRBJ1-6; TRBD1 aligns across 10 bases. The CDR3 extends over 13 amino acids. The germline V gene has CDR1 SGHNT and CDR2 YENEEA. V lost 5 bases, J lost 10 bases, and 2 bases stayed unmatched.

This chain connects TRBV5-1 to TRBJ2-7; 7 bases are shared with TRBD1. After removal of 1 base from V and 4 bases from J, the junction contained 11 bases not matched to a gene. The CDR3 consists of 16 residues. The germline V gene has CDR1 SGHRS and CDR2 YFSETQ. The CDR3 is CASSLLWGTGEYEQYF. DNA for the CDR3: TGCGCCAGCAGCTTGCTTTGGGGAACAGGGGAGTACGAGCAGTACTTC.

The chain has TRBV10-2 and TRBJ1-2; D ambiguous. CDR3 size: 17 residues. Trimming stripped 3 bases from V and 0 bases from J, with 17 bases between. Germline V CDR1 and CDR2: WSHSY, SAAADI. This chain's CDR3 is CASSDYELDVTNYGYTF. In DNA form, the CDR3 reads TGCGCCAGCAGTGATTATGAGCTGGACGTGACTAACTATGGCTACACCTTC.

In DNA form, the CDR3 reads TGCGCCAGCACTGTGGCAGGGTGGATATCTGGAAACACCATATATTTT. This gives the protein CASTVAGWISGNTIYF. This chain joins TRBV5-1 and TRBJ1-3; tentative D call: TRBD1 (5 bases). The CDR3 runs 16 residues. Germline V CDR1 and CDR2: SGHRS, YFSETQ. V was clipped by 6 bases and J by 1 base, with 17 bases between them.

V gene TRBV6-5 combines with J gene TRBJ1-2; 11 nucleotides agree with TRBD1. V trimming: 8 bases; J trimming: 7 bases; junction bases outside the gene matches: 12. The CDR3 has 15 amino acids. The germline V gene encodes CDR1 MNHEY and CDR2 SVGAGI. CDR3 residues: CASAILGTGGSGYTF. In nucleotides, the CDR3 is TGTGCCAGCGCAATCCTCGGGACAGGGGGGTCTGGCTACACCTTC.

V is TRBV19 and J is TRBJ1-4; 9 bases fit TRBD1. CDR1 and CDR2 from the germline V gene are LNHDA and SQIVND (reference sequence). CDR3 size: 16 residues. With V trimmed by 6 bases and J by 1 base, 6 bases remained unmatched. The CDR3: CASRWGQGRTNEKLFF. In nucleotides, the CDR3 is TGTGCCAGTAGATGGGGACAGGGACGAACTAATGAAAAACTGTTTTTT.

This chain connects TRBV7-2 to TRBJ2-5, with D unresolved. The CDR3 is made up of 14 amino acids. Per germline, CDR1 SGHTA and CDR2 FQGNSA. V dropped 0 bases and J dropped 4 bases, with 9 bases sitting between them. The CDR3 loop is CASSLAGSGETQYF. The DNA for the CDR3 is TGTGCCAGCAGCTTAGCGGGAAGTGGAGAGACCCAGTACTTC.

This chain uses TRBV4-3 with TRBJ1-1; no clear D. CDR1 is LGHNA, CDR2 YSLEER, per germline. V lost 0 bases, J lost 8 bases, and 19 bases lay in between. This CDR3 is 16 amino acids long. The CDR3 sequence is CASSQDIRSSWVEAFF. The CDR3 DNA is TGCGCCAGCAGCCAAGACATCAGGAGTAGTTGGGTCGAAGCTTTCTTT.

This clone has only a few counts. The V and J genes are TRBV19 and TRBJ2-5, with 10 bases lining up with TRBD1. Germline trimming cut 6 bases from V and 4 bases from J; bases unmatched to any gene: 2. There are 13 residues in the CDR3. Germline CDR1 and CDR2: LNHDA and SQIVND (reference sequence). The CDR3 nucleotides are TGTGCCAGTAGAGGACAGGGGGGAGAGACCCAGTACTTC. As protein: CASRGQGGETQYF.

The chain recombines TRBV6-5 with TRBJ1-1; D is perhaps TRBD1 (5 bases). CDR1 is MNHEY, CDR2 SVGAGI, per germline. V lost 0 bases to trimming and J lost 2 bases, with 7 bases between them. The CDR3 loop spans 14 amino acids. The CDR3 region has the DNA TGTGCCAGCAGTTACTCAAGGGGAAACACTGAAGCTTTCTTT. This encodes CASSYSRGNTEAFF.

This chain connects TRBV7-9 to TRBJ2-3; TRBD2 agrees at 8 bases. From germline, CDR1 is SEHNR and CDR2 FQNEAQ (reference sequence). The CDR3 runs to 16 residues. Losses at the gene ends were 5 bases for V and 4 bases for J; bases not matched to a gene: 11. DNA for the CDR3: TGTGCCAGCAGCAATCAGTTGAGCGGGAGCGCAGATACGCAGTATTTT. Residues: CASSNQLSGSADTQYF.

This clone was recorded once. V usage is TRBV6-2 or TRBV6-3 and J usage is TRBJ2-1, with 8 bases aligning to TRBD2. Germline assignment: CDR1 MNHEY and CDR2 SVGEGT. V shed 5 bases, J shed 4 bases, and the junction held 7 bases outside the gene matches. CDR3 length: 15 amino acids. This CDR3 is CASSRSGSIYNEQFF. CDR3 coding DNA: TGTGCCAGCAGTAGAAGCGGGAGCATATACAATGAGCAGTTCTTC.